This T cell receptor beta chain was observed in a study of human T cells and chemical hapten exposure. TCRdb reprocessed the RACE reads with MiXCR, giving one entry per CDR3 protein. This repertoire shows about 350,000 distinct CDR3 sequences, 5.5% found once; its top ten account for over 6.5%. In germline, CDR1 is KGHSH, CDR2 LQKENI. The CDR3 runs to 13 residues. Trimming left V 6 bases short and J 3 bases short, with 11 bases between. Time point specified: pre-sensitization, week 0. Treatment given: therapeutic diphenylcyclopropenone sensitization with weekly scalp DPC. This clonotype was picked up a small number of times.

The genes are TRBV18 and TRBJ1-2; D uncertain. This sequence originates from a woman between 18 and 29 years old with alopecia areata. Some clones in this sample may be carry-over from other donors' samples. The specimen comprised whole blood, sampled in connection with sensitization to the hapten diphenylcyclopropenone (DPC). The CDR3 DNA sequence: TGTGCCAGCTCTCAATCTCGAGACTATGGCTACACCTTC. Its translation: CASSQSRDYGYTF.